What follows are 9 T cell receptor beta chains derived from one specimen sequenced in a study of blood T cells in healthy people across ages. A second about 6 to 12 cycle PCR used barcoded and J-beta primers. TCRdb reprocessed the 5' RACE reads via MiXCR and lists one record per CDR3 protein. The data contain 800,000 to 950,000 distinct CDR3 sequences, approximately 32% of them singletons. Separately, the same data were catalogued under a study of T cells of mothers and their children.

The specimen was blood. These receptor sequences come from a woman aged 35 to 49 in good health.

V is TRBV28 and J is TRBJ1-1; TRBD1 matches at 8 bases. Germline CDR1 is MDHEN and CDR2 is SYDVKM. The V segment lost 4 bases and the J segment 3 bases; nucleotides outside the gene matches: 13. CDR3 length: 17 residues. DNA of the CDR3: TGTGCCAGCAGTTACGCCACCGGGACAGGTTTACACACTGAAGCTTTCTTT. This encodes CASSYATGTGLHTEAFF.

To note about this clonotype: With a much larger clone just one base away, this may be a read error. This chain joins TRBV20-1 and TRBJ2-5, with D uncertain. CDR3 length: 13 amino acids. The germline V gene encodes CDR1 DFQATT and CDR2 SNEGSKA (reference sequence). V lost 0 bases and J 4 bases, leaving 9 bases between the germline ends. CDR3 amino acids: CSAREGNRETQYF. The CDR3 DNA sequence: TGCAGTGCTAGAGAGGGGAACCGAGAGACCCAGTACTTC.

In its sample, this clonotype was seen once. With a much larger clone just one base away, this may be a read error. This CDR3 is CASSYTGDTPYKQYF. CDR3 nucleotide sequence: TGTGCCAGCAGTTACACCGGGGATACCCCCTACAAGCAGTACTTC. This chain links TRBV6-2 or TRBV6-3 with TRBJ2-7, with a possible D match to TRBD2 (5 bases). From germline, CDR1 is MNHEY and CDR2 SVGEGT. The CDR3 totals 15 residues.

This clonotype has a count of ten or more. The V gene is TRBV25-1, the J gene TRBJ2-7, with 9 bases that match TRBD1. After removal of 8 bases from V and 3 bases from J, the junction contained 11 bases not matched to a gene. This CDR3 spans 15 amino acids. The V gene's germline CDR1 is MGHDK and CDR2 SYGVNS. The CDR3 DNA reads as TGTGCCAGCTCTGCAGAACCGGGACAGGGCTACGAGCAGTACTTC. Protein: CASSAEPGQGYEQYF.

This clonotype was counted only a few times. The V and J genes are TRBV5-4 and TRBJ2-7; tentatively, D is TRBD2 (5 bases). The CDR3 loop spans 13 amino acids. Germline values: CDR1 SGHNT, CDR2 YYREEE (reference sequence). Trimming removed 1 base at V and 3 bases at J, with 8 bases between. The CDR3 spells CASSLPGDYEQYF. The CDR3 coding sequence is TGTGCCAGCAGCTTGCCCGGGGACTACGAGCAGTACTTC.

This clonotype occurred a few times. J is TRBJ2-3 and V is TRBV7-9, with TRBD2 identical over 9 bases. The V gene's germline CDR1 is SEHNR and CDR2 FQNEAQ (reference sequence). The J segment lost 2 bases and the V segment lost 5 bases, leaving 5 bases of the junction unmatched. The CDR3 contains 15 residues. CDR3: CASSRGGGHTDTQYF. The CDR3 nucleotides are TGTGCCAGCAGCCGCGGGGGGGGTCACACAGATACGCAGTATTTT.

As concerns this clonotype: In this CDR3 the conserved last residue, phenylalanine or tryptophan, is missing, so a read error is likely. V and J are TRBV5-1 and TRBJ2-3, with 9 bases lining up with TRBD2. J gave up 3 bases and V 4 bases, and 3 bases lay outside the gene matches. CDR1 and CDR2 from the germline V gene are SGHRS and YFSETQ. The CDR3 has 14 residues. CDR3 residues: CASSAGGFTDTQYV. CDR3 DNA sequence: TGCGCCAGCAGCGCGGGGGGGTTTACAGATACGCAGTATGTT.

The genes are TRBV12-3 or TRBV12-4 and TRBJ1-1; D unclear. This CDR3 comprises 15 residues. The germline V and J ends were trimmed by 6 bases and 0 bases, with 14 bases remaining between them. In DNA form, the CDR3 reads TGTGCCAGCAGCCTGAGGTCGAGACTGAACACTGAAGCTTTCTTT. Translated: CASSLRSRLNTEAFF.

Comment on this clonotype: Germline and junction disagree at one end, which may indicate a read error. The chain has TRBV20-1 and TRBJ2-7, with 8 positions matching TRBD1. This CDR3 is built from 15 residues. Germline-derived CDR1 and CDR2 are DFQATT and SNEGSKA (reference sequence). CDR3: CSARDLGQGLYERYF. CDR3 sequence (DNA): TGCAGTGCTAGAGATCTAGGACAGGGACTCTACGAGCGGTACTTC.